This section outlines one T cell receptor beta chain sequence together with its context. Its target is unknown. Using immunoSEQ multiplex PCR, the repertoire was profiled, and TCRdb retains in-frame clones only, with some absent. Of about a million clones in the sample, 70% to 80% were seen once. The data originate from a study of shared clonotypes between healthy human individuals. Study-wide results and limits: Unshared clonotypes carried lower generation probabilities than those common to all four donors.

The CDR3 covers 15 residues. J was trimmed by 7 bases and V by 5 bases; bases with no gene match: 4. CDR1 SNHLY and CDR2 FYNNEI come from the germline V gene. The sequence was obtained from a man aged 18 to 30 in good health. Some clones in this sample may be carry-over from other donors' samples. The sample was memory CD4+ T cells from PBMCs. The subset denotes: CD45RA-negative fraction. This chain connects TRBV2 to TRBJ2-1, with 14 bases lining up with TRBD2. The CDR3: CASSLGLAGENEQFF. CDR3 nucleotides: TGTGCCAGCAGTTTGGGACTAGCGGGAGAAAATGAGCAGTTCTTC.